One and the same sample provided the 24 T cell receptor beta chains below, sequenced in a study of beta chain features in type 1 diabetes. Sequenced material consisted of expressed TCRB transcripts (all of the isolated RNA was reverse transcribed). Assay used: immunoSEQ multiplex PCR; TCRdb lists only in-frame clones, some missing. The data show about 150,000 clones, more than 9% seen once. Sample: naive CD4+ T cells from blood. The receptors here all came from a man aged 18 to 30 in good health.

This clone was seen more than once but under ten times. The rearrangement uses TRBV7-8 and TRBJ1-2; TRBD1 is a possible D gene (6 bases). Deletions cut 3 bases from V and 8 bases from J, with 13 bases between. The CDR3 is made up of 13 amino acids. Germline V gives CDR1 SGHVS, CDR2 FQNEAQ. CDR3 region: CASSFAGVGGYTF. The CDR3 DNA follows: TGTGCCAGCAGCTTCGCAGGGGTAGGAGGCTACACCTTC.

This clone has just a few counts. This chain uses TRBV27 with TRBJ1-6, with TRBD1 identical over 9 bases. Germline lookup yields CDR1 MNHEY and CDR2 SMNVEV (reference sequence). V shed 7 bases, J shed 10 bases, and the junction held 14 bases outside the gene matches. This CDR3 is built from 16 residues. This chain's CDR3 is CASKSEQGARTSPLHF. The DNA of the CDR3 is TGTGCCAGCAAGTCCGAACAGGGGGCACGTACCTCACCCCTCCACTTT.

V is TRBV4-3 and J is TRBJ1-6; 7 positions match TRBD1. Trimming at V came to 0 bases and at J to 3 bases, leaving 5 bases not matched to a gene. The length of the CDR3 is 17 residues. Germline CDR1 reads LGHNA; CDR2 reads YSLEER. CDR3 nucleotide sequence: TGCGCCAGCAGCCAAGAAGGACAGGTCAACTATAATTCACCCCTCCACTTT. It yields the protein CASSQEGQVNYNSPLHF.

This clone has a handful of counts. The V gene is TRBV9, the J gene TRBJ2-2; 7 bases map to TRBD1. The CDR3 is made up of 16 amino acids. Germline loops: CDR1 SGDLS, CDR2 YYNGEE. V dropped 0 bases and J dropped 5; count of bases not matched to a gene: 7. Written as DNA, the CDR3 is TGTGCCAGCAGCGTAGAGTGGACAGGTTGGACCGGGGAGCTGTTTTTT. This encodes CASSVEWTGWTGELFF.

This chain joins TRBV29-1 and TRBJ2-2; 8 bases are shared with TRBD1. CDR3 length: 16 residues. The junction had 13 bases not matched to a gene; V was cut back by 7 bases and J by 3 bases. Germline CDR1 is SQVTM and CDR2 is ANQGSEA. CDR3 in amino acids: CSGIRQGKSDTGELFF. As DNA, the CDR3 is TGCAGCGGGATACGACAGGGGAAGTCCGACACCGGGGAGCTGTTTTTT.

There are many counts of this clone. V usage is TRBV28 and J usage is TRBJ2-7; tentatively, D is TRBD1 (6 bases). CDR3 length equals 13 residues. V lost 8 bases and J lost 3, with 14 bases in between. Germline V gives CDR1 MDHEN, CDR2 SYDVKM. CDR3 region: CASGQQGFYEQYF. CDR3 nucleotides: TGTGCCAGCGGTCAACAGGGATTCTACGAGCAGTACTTC. Full variable domain (outside the CDR3, taken from reference TRBV28 and TRBJ2-7): DVKVTQSSRYLVKRTGEKVFLECVQDMDHENMFWYRQDPGLGLRLIYFSYDVKMKEKGDIPEGYSVSREKKERFSLILESASTNQTSMYLCASGQQGFYEQYFGPGTRLTVT.

This rearrangement joins TRBV11-2 to TRBJ1-3; D gene ambiguous. This CDR3 spans 12 amino acids. CDR1 is SGHAT, CDR2 FQNNGV, per germline. V was trimmed by 4 bases and J by 4 bases, leaving 5 bases between them. DNA of the CDR3: TGTGCCAGCAGCTCACAGGGAAACACCATATATTTT. Its protein is CASSSQGNTIYF.

The V call is TRBV19, the J call TRBJ1-5, with D possibly being TRBD1 (5 bases). The CDR3 is 17 residues long. V was cut by 3 bases and J by 4 bases, with 19 bases left in between. From germline, CDR1 is LNHDA and CDR2 SQIVND (reference sequence). This CDR3 is CASSIKESSRTNQPQHF. DNA of the CDR3: TGTGCCAGTAGTATTAAGGAGAGCAGCCGGACAAATCAGCCCCAGCATTTT.

A few counts support this clone. The rearrangement uses TRBV5-1 and TRBJ1-6, with D hard to call. The CDR3 contains 15 residues. V was cut by 2 bases and J by 8 bases, with 14 bases left in between. The germline V gene has CDR1 SGHRS and CDR2 YFSETQ. This chain's CDR3 is CASSFDGDRDSPLHF. The CDR3 nucleotides are TGCGCCAGCAGCTTCGACGGGGATCGTGATTCACCCCTCCACTTT.

This sequence joins TRBV5-1 and TRBJ1-2, with 9 bases identical to TRBD1. This CDR3 spans 15 amino acids. Trimming at V came to 0 bases and at J to 4 bases, leaving 4 bases not matched to a gene. Per germline, CDR1 SGHRS and CDR2 YFSETQ. The CDR3 nucleotides read TGCGCCAGCAGCTTGGGGGACAGGGCGAGCTATGGCTACACCTTC. Protein product: CASSLGDRASYGYTF.

This clone was detected a few times. The chain employs TRBV5-4 and TRBJ2-5, with 8 bases aligning to TRBD2. The CDR3 runs 16 residues. V gave up 4 bases and J gave up 2 bases; unmatched junction bases: 10. Germline CDR1 and CDR2: SGHNT and YYREEE (reference sequence). The CDR3 region is CASSSGKRGNQETQYF. CDR3 nucleotides: TGTGCCAGCAGCAGTGGGAAGCGGGGGAATCAAGAGACCCAGTACTTC. Filled out from reference TRBV5-4 and TRBJ2-5, the complete variable domain reads ETGVTQSPTHLIKTRGQQVTLRCSSQSGHNTVSWYQQALGQGPQFIFQYYREEENGRGNFPPRFSGLQFPNYSSELNVNALELDDSALYLCASSSGKRGNQETQYFGPGTRLLVL.

Worth noting for this clone: Other DNA sequences in this specimen translate into the identical CDR3. The V gene is TRBV11-2, the J gene TRBJ1-1; D uncertain. The CDR3 totals 14 residues. CDR1 and CDR2 (germline): SGHAT, FQNNGV. Trimming took 1 base from V and 2 from J, leaving 8 bases between them. The CDR3 coding sequence is TGTGCCAGCAGCTTAGTCCCAGAAAACACTGAAGCTTTCTTT. Its translation is CASSLVPENTEAFF.

This clone turned up a few times. V is TRBV28 and J is TRBJ1-4; weak D call: TRBD1 (6 bases). Germline lookup yields CDR1 MDHEN and CDR2 SYDVKM. The CDR3 sequence is 16 residues long. V was clipped by 4 bases and J by 7 bases, with 19 bases between them. CDR3 coding DNA: TGTGCCAGCAGTTCCACCGGGGCAGGGGTTGCTGAAAAACTGTTTTTT. Protein product: CASSSTGAGVAEKLFF. Complete variable domain (other parts from reference TRBV28 and TRBJ1-4): DVKVTQSSRYLVKRTGEKVFLECVQDMDHENMFWYRQDPGLGLRLIYFSYDVKMKEKGDIPEGYSVSREKKERFSLILESASTNQTSMYLCASSSTGAGVAEKLFFGSGTQLSVL.

This clone was recorded a few times. The genes are TRBV5-4 and TRBJ2-1, with 8 bases fitting TRBD1. The CDR3 extends over 13 amino acids. The germline CDR1 and CDR2 sequences are SGHNT and YYREEE (reference sequence). The junction had 6 bases not matched to a gene; V was cut back by 5 bases and J by 8 bases. The CDR3 DNA reads TGTGCCAGCAGGAAGGACAGGGTCCATGAGCAGTTCTTC. This translates into CASRKDRVHEQFF.

This clone occurred a few times. The CDR3, as DNA: TGTGCCAGCACCCAGACAGGGATCTCCGGGGAGCTGTTTTTT. This translates into CASTQTGISGELFF. The chain links TRBV27 to TRBJ2-2, with TRBD1 matching over 7 bases. In germline, CDR1 is MNHEY, CDR2 SMNVEV (reference sequence). There are 14 residues in the CDR3. V shed 7 bases and J 6 bases; nucleotides not matched to a gene: 8.

This clone showed up just once. The chain carries TRBV28 and TRBJ1-2; 9 bases are shared with TRBD1. CDR1 and CDR2 (germline): MDHEN, SYDVKM. Unmatched junction bases numbered 4, after V lost 4 bases and J lost 4 bases. The CDR3 sequence is 14 residues long. CDR3 amino acids: CASSSTGGFYGYTF. DNA of the CDR3: TGTGCCAGCAGTTCTACAGGGGGCTTCTATGGCTACACCTTC.

The chain employs TRBV7-2 and TRBJ1-1; possibly TRBD1 for D (6 bases). The CDR3 sequence is 15 residues long. With 1 base removed from V and 0 bases from J, the gap between germline ends came to 9 bases. The germline CDR1 and CDR2 sequences are SGHTA and FQGNSA. The CDR3 nucleotides read TGTGCCAGCAGCTTAGGCAGGGGTATGAACACTGAAGCTTTCTTT. It encodes CASSLGRGMNTEAFF.

The genes are TRBV7-2 and TRBJ2-3; D unclear. The germline V gene has CDR1 SGHTA and CDR2 FQGNSA. The V end was cut by 4 bases, the J end by 1 base, with 15 bases between. This CDR3 comprises 16 residues. CDR3 amino acids: CASSYRPTVGTDTQYF. In DNA, the CDR3 is TGTGCCAGCAGCTATAGACCCACAGTGGGCACAGATACGCAGTATTTT.

This clone was counted a few times. This rearrangement joins TRBV10-3 to TRBJ2-7; TRBD2 aligns across 13 bases. The germline V gene encodes CDR1 ENHRY and CDR2 SYGVKD. V dropped 8 bases and J dropped 7; count of bases not matched to a gene: 8. CDR3 size: 14 residues. CDR3 loop: CAIQTSGGPGEQYF. The CDR3 nucleotides read TGTGCCATCCAGACTAGCGGGGGGCCGGGGGAGCAGTACTTC.

The J gene is TRBJ2-7, the V gene TRBV2; 7 bases are a match to TRBD2. V was pared by 6 bases and J by 2 bases, with 10 bases of the junction left unmatched. The CDR3 is 15 residues long. The V gene's germline CDR1 is SNHLY and CDR2 FYNNEI. The CDR3 coding sequence is TGTGCCAGCAGGACCAACAGCGGGGCGACCTACGAGCAGTACTTC. It encodes CASRTNSGATYEQYF.

This clone was found a few times. The chain recombines TRBV29-1 with TRBJ1-5, with D possibly being TRBD1 (6 bases). This CDR3 is 13 amino acids long. The V end was cut by 6 bases, the J end by 0 bases, with 9 bases between. In germline, CDR1 is SQVTM, CDR2 ANQGSEA. CDR3 in amino acids: CSVKQGSNQPQHF. The CDR3 bases are TGCAGCGTGAAACAGGGTAGCAATCAGCCCCAGCATTTT.

This clone was detected only a few times. This chain links TRBV11-2 with TRBJ2-1; 7 bases map to TRBD2. V lost 5 bases to trimming and J lost 6 bases; unmatched junction nucleotides: 4. This CDR3 contains 13 residues. Germline loops: CDR1 SGHAT, CDR2 FQNNGV. This CDR3 reads CASSTGTINEQFF. CDR3 DNA sequence: TGTGCCAGCAGCACCGGGACTATCAATGAGCAGTTCTTC.

This clone was picked up a small number of times. The chain couples TRBV19 to TRBJ1-2, with 12 nucleotides matching TRBD1. J gave up 6 bases and V 7 bases, and 12 bases lay outside the gene matches. CDR3 length: 16 residues. Germline values: CDR1 LNHDA, CDR2 SQIVND (reference sequence). CDR3: CASTIGGQGASDGYTF. CDR3 nucleotides: TGTGCCAGTACCATAGGGGGACAGGGGGCATCCGATGGCTACACCTTC.

The chain links TRBV7-9 to TRBJ2-4; 11 nucleotides align to TRBD1. CDR1 is SEHNR, CDR2 FQNEAQ, per germline (reference sequence). V lost 5 bases, J lost 0 bases, and 3 bases stayed unmatched. This CDR3 has 16 amino acids. This CDR3 reads CASSLGQGVAKNIQYF. The CDR3 region has the DNA TGTGCCAGCAGCCTGGGACAGGGGGTAGCCAAAAACATTCAGTACTTC. The variable domain in full, completed from reference TRBV7-9 and TRBJ2-4, reads DTGVSQNPRHKITKRGQNVTFRCDPISEHNRLYWYRQTLGQGPEFLTYFQNEAQLEKSRLLSDRFSAERPKGSFSTLEIQRTEQGDSAMYLCASSLGQGVAKNIQYFGAGTRLSVL.